What follows are 21 T cell receptor beta chains derived from one specimen sequenced in a study of T cells in Graves' hyperthyroidism and ophthalmopathy. RNA transcripts were the template for amplifying TCR beta CDR3 regions. HTBI primers were the set used in a first-round RT-PCR of the TCR CDR3. TCRdb fed the multiplex PCR reads into MiXCR, producing one record per CDR3 protein. This sample has more than 500,000 distinct CDR3 sequences; 46% occur once, and the top ten carry 44%. Sequencing input: peripheral blood or thyroid tissue (not recorded which). These TCRs come from an adult woman with Graves' disease, either hyperthyroidism or ophthalmopathy (not recorded which).

This clonotype was seen more than once but under ten times. V usage is TRBV10-3 and J usage is TRBJ1-2, with a weak D call TRBD1 (5 bases). Trimming took 5 bases from V and 3 from J, leaving 10 bases between them. This CDR3 is built from 13 residues. Germline-derived CDR1 and CDR2 are ENHRY and SYGVKD. The CDR3 bases are TGTGCCATCAGTACGACAGAAGACTATGGCTACACCTTC. Translated, it gives CAISTTEDYGYTF.

As for this clonotype: A read error may explain this, as a much larger clone is one base away. This chain links TRBV2 with TRBJ1-2; D gene uncertain. This CDR3 region has 10 residues. Germline V gene lookup returns CDR1 SNHLY and CDR2 FYNNEI. V lost 6 bases and J lost 3, with 2 bases in between. This CDR3 reads CASRDYGYTF. CDR3 coding DNA: TGTGCCAGCAGGGACTATGGCTACACCTTC.

The chain employs TRBV19 and TRBJ1-2, with a tentative D call TRBD1 (5 bases). Germline-derived CDR1 and CDR2 are LNHDA and SQIVND (reference sequence). This CDR3 spans 14 amino acids. V lost 10 bases and J 0 bases, leaving 15 bases between the germline ends. The CDR3 region is CATYGALTNYGYTF. CDR3 bases: TGTGCCACCTACGGGGCTCTGACTAACTATGGCTACACCTTC.

The chain carries TRBV10-3 and TRBJ2-1, with 11 bases identical to TRBD2. Per germline, CDR1 ENHRY and CDR2 SYGVKD. After removal of 5 bases from V and 4 bases from J, the junction contained 4 bases not matched to a gene. This CDR3 region has 15 residues. In nucleotides, the CDR3 is TGTGCCATCAGTACCGGGACTAGCGGTTACAATGAGCAGTTCTTC. Its protein product is CAISTGTSGYNEQFF.

The J gene is TRBJ2-5, the V gene TRBV4-3, with 8 bases that match TRBD1. The trim removed 1 base at V and 5 bases at J, leaving 6 bases unmatched. The CDR3 totals 15 residues. Germline assignment: CDR1 LGHNA and CDR2 YSLEER. CDR3 DNA sequence: TGCGCCAGCAGCCAAGGGGGGACAGGAGGGGAGACCCAGTACTTC. It yields the protein CASSQGGTGGETQYF.

The CDR3 DNA sequence: TGTGCCAGTAGTATAGCAAGGGTGTCGAGCTCTGGGGCCAACGTCCTGACTTTC. It codes for CASSIARVSSSGANVLTF. V usage is TRBV19 and J usage is TRBJ2-6, with D hard to call. V was shortened by 1 base and J by 0 bases, with 13 bases between the two germline ends. There are 18 residues in the CDR3. Germline CDR1 reads LNHDA; CDR2 reads SQIVND (reference sequence).

This clonotype was counted at least ten times. This chain connects TRBV12-3 or TRBV12-4 to TRBJ1-1, with D hard to call. V gave up 6 bases and J gave up 2 bases, with 13 bases separating them. This CDR3 comprises 14 residues. CDR3 residues: CASSPLGGNTEAFF. In nucleotides, the CDR3 is TGTGCCAGCAGCCCCCTGGGAGGTAACACTGAAGCTTTCTTT.

This clonotype showed up many times. One end of the junction varies from germline; a read error may be responsible. J is TRBJ1-5 and V is TRBV5-1; the D is unclear. Germline values: CDR1 SGHRS, CDR2 YFSETQ. The CDR3 has 16 residues. CDR3 sequence reads: CASTLPDQEKNQPQHF. The CDR3 region has the DNA TGCGCCAGCACCTTGCCCGATCAGGAGAAAAATCAGCCCCAGCATTTT.

This clonotype was counted at least ten times. The chain joins TRBV11-2 to TRBJ1-4; 9 bases match TRBD1. The CDR3 runs 15 residues. The trim removed 5 bases at V and 8 bases at J, leaving 9 bases unmatched. CDR1 and CDR2 from the germline V gene are SGHAT and FQNNGV. As DNA, the CDR3 is TGTGCCAGCAGCCGCTACAGGGGGCTAGAGGAAAAACTGTTTTTT. Translated: CASSRYRGLEEKLFF. Supplemented by reference TRBV11-2 and TRBJ1-4, the full variable domain reads EAGVAQSPRYKIIEKRQSVAFWCNPISGHATLYWYQQILGQGPKLLIQFQNNGVVDDSQLPKDRFSAERLKGVDSTLKIQPAKLEDSAVYLCASSRYRGLEEKLFFGSGTQLSVL.

This clonotype was observed a few times. This chain connects TRBV7-3 to TRBJ1-1; D remains ambiguous. Germline CDR1 SGHTA, CDR2 FQGTGA. V was clipped by 5 bases and J by 3 bases, with 13 bases between them. The CDR3 length is 14 residues. The CDR3 is CASSPGGRYTEAFF. DNA of the CDR3: TGTGCCAGCAGCCCCGGAGGCCGATACACTGAAGCTTTCTTT. Variable domain in full (rest from reference TRBV7-3 and TRBJ1-1): GAGVSQTPSNKVTEKGKYVELRCDPISGHTALYWYRQSLGQGPEFLIYFQGTGAADDSGLPNDRFFAVRPEGSVSTLKIQRTERGDSAVYLCASSPGGRYTEAFFGQGTRLTVV.

The rearrangement links TRBV12-3 or TRBV12-4 to TRBJ1-2, with 9 bases aligning to TRBD1. V shed 3 bases, J shed 8 bases, and the junction held 7 bases outside the gene matches. The CDR3 length is 14 residues. The CDR3, as DNA: TGTGCCAGCAGTTTCACAGGGGGCGCTGGCGGCTACACCTTC. Its protein product is CASSFTGGAGGYTF.

In its sample, this clonotype was seen a few times. V is TRBV15 and J is TRBJ1-2; 7 bases agree with TRBD1. The germline CDR1 and CDR2 sequences are LNHNV and YYDKDF (reference sequence). The J segment lost 7 bases and the V segment lost 3 bases, leaving 5 bases of the junction unmatched. The CDR3 has 13 residues. DNA for the CDR3: TGTGCCACCAGCAGCATAGGACAGGCTGGCTACACCTTC. Protein sequence: CATSSIGQAGYTF.

The gene calls are TRBV10-3 and TRBJ1-1; D ambiguous. CDR1 is ENHRY and CDR2 is SYGVKD in the germline V gene. This CDR3 region has 12 residues. V was cut by 7 bases and J by 8 bases, with 14 bases left in between. The CDR3, as DNA: TGTGCCATCACCGAGAACTTTGAGGAAGCTTTCTTT. This sequence encodes CAITENFEEAFF.

The J gene is TRBJ2-5, the V gene TRBV25-1; D is ambiguous. V lost 0 bases, J lost 1 base, and 3 bases lay in between. The CDR3 totals 13 residues. Germline CDR1 and CDR2: MGHDK and SYGVNS. This CDR3 is CASSEYIQETQYF. The CDR3 DNA reads as TGTGCCAGCAGTGAATATATCCAAGAGACCCAGTACTTC. The variable domain in full, with the rest retrieved from reference TRBV25-1 and TRBJ2-5, is EADIYQTPRYLVIGTGKKITLECSQTMGHDKMYWYQQDPGMELHLIHYSYGVNSTEKGDLSSESTVSRIRTEHFPLTLESARPSHTSQYLCASSEYIQETQYFGPGTRLLVL.

CDR3 sequence reads: CSATYQGNYGYTF. The CDR3 DNA sequence: TGCAGTGCTACCTATCAGGGAAACTATGGCTACACCTTC. The chain combines TRBV20-1 with TRBJ1-2, with a possible D match to TRBD1 (5 bases). Germline lookup yields CDR1 DFQATT and CDR2 SNEGSKA (reference sequence). The CDR3 has 13 amino acids. V was shortened by 4 bases and J by 2 bases, with 11 bases between the two germline ends.

The chain links TRBV10-2 to TRBJ2-7; the D is unclear. Germline-derived CDR1 and CDR2 are WSHSY and SAAADI. The CDR3 contains 18 residues. V was cut by 5 bases and J by 1 base, with 24 bases left in between. The CDR3 DNA reads TGCGCCAGCAGTATGGCCAGCAGCCCTCAGGTGTGGTCCTACGAGCAGTACTTC. This translates into CASSMASSPQVWSYEQYF.

This clonotype has a handful of counts. The gene calls are TRBV29-1 and TRBJ2-5, with a weak D call TRBD2 (5 bases). Germline V CDR1 and CDR2: SQVTM, ANQGSEA. The CDR3 is 13 amino acids. V lost 4 bases, J lost 5 bases, and 14 bases lay in between. In DNA, the CDR3 is TGCAGCGTTGTACCGGGGTCGTGGGAGACCCAGTACTTC. Translation: CSVVPGSWETQYF.

This clonotype was seen a single time. The chain links TRBV14 to TRBJ2-2, with 9 bases aligning to TRBD1. Germline CDR1 and CDR2: SGHDN and FVKESK. V shed 4 bases and J 4 bases; nucleotides not matched to a gene: 4. CDR3 length: 15 residues. CDR3 coding DNA: TGTGCCAGCAGCCTCGGGACAGGGTTCACCGGGGAGCTGTTTTTT. As protein: CASSLGTGFTGELFF.

This clonotype was seen ten or more times. This chain joins TRBV20-1 and TRBJ2-2, with D possibly being TRBD1 (6 bases). V was pared by 3 bases and J by 2 bases, with 13 bases between. CDR1 and CDR2 from the germline V gene are DFQATT and SNEGSKA (reference sequence). This CDR3 spans 15 amino acids. CDR3 sequence: CSASPIQGNTGELFF. The CDR3 DNA follows: TGCAGTGCTAGTCCCATACAGGGAAACACCGGGGAGCTGTTTTTT.

This clonotype appeared a few times. The chain couples TRBV9 to TRBJ1-5; no firm D call. The CDR3 runs to 15 residues. Trimming took off 4 bases at V and 0 bases at J, with 11 bases between the two ends. Per the germline V gene, CDR1 is SGDLS and CDR2 is YYNGEE. CDR3 sequence reads: CASSSDYNSNQPQHF. CDR3 DNA sequence: TGTGCCAGCAGCTCCGACTACAATAGCAATCAGCCCCAGCATTTT.

In its sample, this clonotype was seen many times. V gene TRBV24-1 combines with J gene TRBJ1-1; D might be TRBD1 (5 bases). Trimming took off 4 bases at V and 11 bases at J, with 7 bases between the two ends. CDR1 KGHDR and CDR2 SFDVKD come from the germline V gene. The length of the CDR3 is 10 residues. The CDR3 coding sequence is TGTGCCACCAGTGACAGGGATGCTTTCTTT. The encoded protein is CATSDRDAFF.